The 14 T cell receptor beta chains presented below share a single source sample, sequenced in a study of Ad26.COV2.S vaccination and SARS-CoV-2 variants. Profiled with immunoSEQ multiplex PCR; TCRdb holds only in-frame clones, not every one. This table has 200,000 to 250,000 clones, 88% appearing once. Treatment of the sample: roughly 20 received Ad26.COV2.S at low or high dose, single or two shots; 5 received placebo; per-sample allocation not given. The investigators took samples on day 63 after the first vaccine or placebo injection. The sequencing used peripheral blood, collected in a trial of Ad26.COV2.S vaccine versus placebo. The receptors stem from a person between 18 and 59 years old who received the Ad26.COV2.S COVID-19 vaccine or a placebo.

The CDR3 loop is CASSPAWGLGNEQFF. CDR3 bases: TGTGCCAGTAGTCCGGCCTGGGGGTTGGGTAATGAGCAGTTCTTC. The genes are TRBV19 and TRBJ2-1; D is tentatively TRBD1 or TRBD2 (5 bases each). V was shortened by 5 bases and J by 7 bases, with 18 bases between the two germline ends. The CDR3 has 15 amino acids. Germline loops: CDR1 LNHDA, CDR2 SQIVND (reference sequence). The variable domain in full, with the rest retrieved from reference TRBV19 and TRBJ2-1, is DGGITQSPKYLFRKEGQNVTLSCEQNLNHDAMYWYRQDPGQGLRLIYYSQIVNDFQKGDIAEGYSVSREKKESFPLTVTSAQKNPTAFYLCASSPAWGLGNEQFFGPGTRLTVL.

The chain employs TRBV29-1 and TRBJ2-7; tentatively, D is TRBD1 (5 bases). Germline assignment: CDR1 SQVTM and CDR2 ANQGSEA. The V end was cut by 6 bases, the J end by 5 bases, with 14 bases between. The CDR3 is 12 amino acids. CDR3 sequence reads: CSVQAFVNEQYF. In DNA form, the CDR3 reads TGCAGCGTACAGGCCTTCGTCAACGAGCAGTACTTC.

CDR3 DNA sequence: TGTGCCAGCCTGACCACCAGGGGAAACACCATATATTTT. Translation: CASLTTRGNTIYF. The chain employs TRBV28 and TRBJ1-3, with no clear D. This CDR3 has 13 amino acids. V was trimmed by 8 bases and J by 4 bases, leaving 12 bases between them. The V gene's germline CDR1 is MDHEN and CDR2 SYDVKM.

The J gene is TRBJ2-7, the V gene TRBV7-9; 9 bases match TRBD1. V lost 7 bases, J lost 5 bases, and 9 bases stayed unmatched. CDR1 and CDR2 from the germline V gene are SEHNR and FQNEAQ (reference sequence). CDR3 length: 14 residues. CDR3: CASTHRDRVDEQYF. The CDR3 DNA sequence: TGTGCCAGCACTCACCGGGACAGGGTCGACGAGCAGTACTTC.

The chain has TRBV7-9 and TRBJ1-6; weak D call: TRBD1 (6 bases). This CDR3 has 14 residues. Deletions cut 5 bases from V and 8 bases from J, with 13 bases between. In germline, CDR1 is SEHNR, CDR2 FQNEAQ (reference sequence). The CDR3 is CASSQTGPDSPLHF. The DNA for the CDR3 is TGTGCCAGCAGCCAAACAGGGCCCGATTCACCCCTCCACTTT.

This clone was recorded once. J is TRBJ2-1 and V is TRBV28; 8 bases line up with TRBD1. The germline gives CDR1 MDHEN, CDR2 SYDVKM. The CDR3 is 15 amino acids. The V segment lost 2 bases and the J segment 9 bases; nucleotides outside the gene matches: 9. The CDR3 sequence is CASSLRGQVVVEQFF. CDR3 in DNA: TGTGCCAGCAGTTTAAGGGGACAGGTGGTTGTTGAGCAGTTCTTC.

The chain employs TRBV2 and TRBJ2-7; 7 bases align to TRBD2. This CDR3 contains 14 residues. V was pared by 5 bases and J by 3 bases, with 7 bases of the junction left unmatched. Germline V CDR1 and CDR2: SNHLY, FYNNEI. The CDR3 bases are TGTGCCAGCAGTCCTAGCGGTTTTCGCTACGAGCAGTACTTC. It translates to CASSPSGFRYEQYF.

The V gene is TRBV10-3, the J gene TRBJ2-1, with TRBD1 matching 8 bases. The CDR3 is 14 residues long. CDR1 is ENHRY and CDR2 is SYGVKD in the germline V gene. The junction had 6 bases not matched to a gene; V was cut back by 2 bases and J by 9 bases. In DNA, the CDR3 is TGTGCCATCAGTGAGGTGGACAGGGTGGTTGAGCAGTTCTTC. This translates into CAISEVDRVVEQFF.

The CDR3 sequence is CASSLDRGISSGANVLTF. The CDR3 DNA reads as TGTGCCAGCAGTTTAGACAGGGGGATAAGCTCTGGGGCCAACGTCCTGACTTTC. The V and J genes are TRBV28 and TRBJ2-6; 9 positions match TRBD1. Germline assignment: CDR1 MDHEN and CDR2 SYDVKM. The ends lost 2 bases at V and 0 bases at J; junction bases unmatched: 5. The CDR3 has 18 residues.

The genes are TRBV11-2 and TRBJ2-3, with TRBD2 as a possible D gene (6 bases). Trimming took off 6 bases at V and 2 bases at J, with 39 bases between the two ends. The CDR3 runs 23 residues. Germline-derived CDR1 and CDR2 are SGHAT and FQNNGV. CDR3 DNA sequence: TGTGCCAGCAGTTCTCCAAGCGGGCCGACGGGATGGTCCAATCCCCTCTACACAGATACGCAGTATTTT. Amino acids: CASSSPSGPTGWSNPLYTDTQYF. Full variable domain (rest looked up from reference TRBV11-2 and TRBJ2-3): EAGVAQSPRYKIIEKRQSVAFWCNPISGHATLYWYQQILGQGPKLLIQFQNNGVVDDSQLPKDRFSAERLKGVDSTLKIQPAKLEDSAVYLCASSSPSGPTGWSNPLYTDTQYFGPGTRLTVL.

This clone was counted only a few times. The chain's CDR3 is CASSPYQGRKQYF. The CDR3 DNA reads TGTGCCAGCTCACCATATCAGGGGCGAAAGCAGTATTTT. The chain links TRBV18 to TRBJ2-3, with D perhaps matching TRBD1 (6 bases). This CDR3 has 13 amino acids. Germline-derived CDR1 and CDR2 are KGHSH and LQKENI. V was clipped by 2 bases and J by 11 bases, with 14 bases between them.

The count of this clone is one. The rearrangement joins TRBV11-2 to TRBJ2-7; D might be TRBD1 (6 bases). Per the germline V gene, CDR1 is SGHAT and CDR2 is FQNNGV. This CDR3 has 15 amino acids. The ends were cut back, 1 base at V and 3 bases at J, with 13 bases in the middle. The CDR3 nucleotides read TGTGCCAGCAGCTTAGGAGACAGGTCGAGCTACGAGCAGTACTTC. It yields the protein CASSLGDRSSYEQYF.

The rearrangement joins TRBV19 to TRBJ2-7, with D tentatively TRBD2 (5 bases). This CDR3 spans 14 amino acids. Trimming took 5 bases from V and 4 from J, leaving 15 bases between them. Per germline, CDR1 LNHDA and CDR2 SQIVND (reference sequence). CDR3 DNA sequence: TGTGCCAGTAGTCCCCGGCTAGCTGGGTACGAGCAGTACTTC. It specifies CASSPRLAGYEQYF.

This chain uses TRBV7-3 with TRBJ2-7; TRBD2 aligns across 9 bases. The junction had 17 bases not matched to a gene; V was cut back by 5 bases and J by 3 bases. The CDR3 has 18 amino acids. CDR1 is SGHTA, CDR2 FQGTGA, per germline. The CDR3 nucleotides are TGTGCCAGCAGCCCATTCAGGGGCGGGAGGGCCTCAGACTACGAGCAGTACTTC. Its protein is CASSPFRGGRASDYEQYF.